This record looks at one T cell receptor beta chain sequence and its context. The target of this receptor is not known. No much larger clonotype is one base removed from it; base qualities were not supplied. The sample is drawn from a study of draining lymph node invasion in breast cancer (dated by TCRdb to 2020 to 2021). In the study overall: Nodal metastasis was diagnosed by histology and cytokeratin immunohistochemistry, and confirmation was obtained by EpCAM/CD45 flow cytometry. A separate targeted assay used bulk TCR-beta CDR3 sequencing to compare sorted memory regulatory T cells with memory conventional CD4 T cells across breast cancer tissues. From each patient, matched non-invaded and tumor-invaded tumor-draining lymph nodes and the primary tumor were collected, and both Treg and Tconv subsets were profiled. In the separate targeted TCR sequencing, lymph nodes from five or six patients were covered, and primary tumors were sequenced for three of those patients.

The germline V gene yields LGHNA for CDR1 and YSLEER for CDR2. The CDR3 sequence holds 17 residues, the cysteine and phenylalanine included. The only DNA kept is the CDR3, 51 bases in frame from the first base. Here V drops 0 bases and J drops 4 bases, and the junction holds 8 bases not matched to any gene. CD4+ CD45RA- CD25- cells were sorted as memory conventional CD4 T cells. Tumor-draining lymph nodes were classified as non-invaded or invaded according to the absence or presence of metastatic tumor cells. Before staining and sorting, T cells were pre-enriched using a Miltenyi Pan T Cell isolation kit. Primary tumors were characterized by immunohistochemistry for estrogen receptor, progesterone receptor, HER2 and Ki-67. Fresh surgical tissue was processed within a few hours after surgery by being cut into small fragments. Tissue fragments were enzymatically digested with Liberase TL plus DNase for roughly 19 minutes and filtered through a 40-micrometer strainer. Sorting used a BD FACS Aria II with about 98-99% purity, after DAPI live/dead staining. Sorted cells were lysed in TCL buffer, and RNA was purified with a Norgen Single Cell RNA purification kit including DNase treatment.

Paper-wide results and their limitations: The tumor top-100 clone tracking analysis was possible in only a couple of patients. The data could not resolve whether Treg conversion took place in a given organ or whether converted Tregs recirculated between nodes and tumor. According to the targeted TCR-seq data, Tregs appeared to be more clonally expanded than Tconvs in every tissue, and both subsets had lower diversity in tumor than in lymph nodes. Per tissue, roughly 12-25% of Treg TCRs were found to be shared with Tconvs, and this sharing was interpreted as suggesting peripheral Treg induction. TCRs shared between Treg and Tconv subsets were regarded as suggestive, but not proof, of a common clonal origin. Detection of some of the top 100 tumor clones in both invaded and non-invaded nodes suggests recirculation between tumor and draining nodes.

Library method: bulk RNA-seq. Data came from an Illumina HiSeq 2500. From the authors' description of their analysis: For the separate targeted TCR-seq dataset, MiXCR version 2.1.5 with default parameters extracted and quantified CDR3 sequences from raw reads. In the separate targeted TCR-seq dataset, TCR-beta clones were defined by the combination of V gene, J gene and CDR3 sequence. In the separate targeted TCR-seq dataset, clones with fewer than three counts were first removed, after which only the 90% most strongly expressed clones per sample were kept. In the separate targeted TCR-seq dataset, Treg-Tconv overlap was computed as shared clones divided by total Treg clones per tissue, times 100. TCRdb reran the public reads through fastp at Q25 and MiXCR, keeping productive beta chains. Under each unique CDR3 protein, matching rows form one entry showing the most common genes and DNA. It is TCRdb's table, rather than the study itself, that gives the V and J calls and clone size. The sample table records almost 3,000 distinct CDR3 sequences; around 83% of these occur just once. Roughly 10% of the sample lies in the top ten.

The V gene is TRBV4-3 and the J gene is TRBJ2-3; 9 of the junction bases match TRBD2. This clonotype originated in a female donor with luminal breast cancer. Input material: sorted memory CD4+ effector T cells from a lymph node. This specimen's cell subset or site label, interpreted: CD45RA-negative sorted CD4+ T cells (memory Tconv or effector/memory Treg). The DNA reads TGCGCCAGCAGCCAAGAGGTGTTAGCGGGAGTTGCAGATACGCAGTATTTT. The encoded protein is CASSQEVLAGVADTQYF.